This TCR beta chain stems from a study of human T cells and chemical hapten exposure. Study as a whole: Donors were sensitized with 2% DPC on the upper inner arm. Whole-study results and caveats: It was expanded TCRs that formed significantly more large CDR3 similarity clusters than controls did. Those TCRs sitting above 1 in 1000 frequency stayed the same with DPC sensitization. More PT1 expanded TCRs went with higher patch test scores.

TCRdb processed the RACE reads anew with MiXCR; each CDR3 protein has one entry. This sample carries under 400,000 distinct CDR3 sequences, approximately 5.1% of them seen once, and the ten largest clones take 2.6%. This clonotype showed up just a few times. The antigen is not known. Per the germline V gene, CDR1 is DFQATT and CDR2 is SNEGSKA (reference sequence). This CDR3 comprises 12 residues. Trimming took 3 bases from V and 3 from J, leaving 6 bases between them. Specified time point: pre-sensitization, week 0. Treatment defined: therapeutic diphenylcyclopropenone sensitization with weekly scalp DPC.

The chain joins TRBV20-1 to TRBJ2-4; no reliable D call. The specimen comprised whole blood, sampled in connection with sensitization to the hapten diphenylcyclopropenone (DPC). The receptor comes from a woman aged 45-65 years with alopecia areata. Some clones in this sample may be carry-over from other donors' samples. The CDR3 DNA is TGCAGTGCTAGCGACCGCAAAAACATTCAGTACTTC. Translated, it gives CSASDRKNIQYF.